This T cell receptor (beta chain) was sequenced in a study of blood T cells in healthy people across ages. Study-wide points: More naive CD4+ cells and higher diversity marked long-lived donors relative to aged donors. Per million T cells, the diversity of TCR beta decreased roughly linearly as age advanced.

A word on this clonotype: The antigen is unknown.

Then a second PCR, running about 6 to 12 cycles, was carried out with a sample-barcoded 5' primer and a J-beta primer mix. TCRdb re-analysed the 5' RACE reads in MiXCR, keeping a single row per CDR3 protein. The sample includes approximately 800,000 distinct CDR3 sequences, under 40% of them seen just once. This CDR3 is 15 amino acids long. V lost 4 bases to trimming and J lost 3 bases; unmatched junction nucleotides: 5. From germline, CDR1 is DFQATT and CDR2 SNEGSKA (reference sequence). The V and J genes are TRBV20-1 and TRBJ2-2; 10 nucleotides match TRBD1. The TCR sequence derives from a young man in good health. The sequencing sample was made of blood. The CDR3 DNA follows: TGCAGTGCTACGGGACAGGGGTCTTACACCGGGGAGCTGTTTTTT. This translates into CSATGQGSYTGELFF.